These 6 T cell receptor beta chains were all obtained from the same sample, sequenced in a study of a mutant IDH1 vaccine in newly diagnosed glioma. The antigens these receptors bind are not known. This table comes from immunoSEQ multiplex PCR, and its TCRdb copy is limited to in-frame clones, with some not included. Of roughly 34,000 clones listed, roughly 90% are singletons. Time point described: week 47, end of study. Each vaccine dose was 300 ug of mutant IDH1 20-mer peptide, with topical imiquimod. This specimen consisted of PBMCs, obtained from a glioma patient whose treatment included an IDH1 peptide vaccine. The source of these receptors is a woman in her thirties or forties with glioma.

This chain uses TRBV2 with TRBJ2-2, with TRBD2 as a possible D gene (6 bases). The CDR3 extends over 14 amino acids. Trimming left V 1 base short and J 6 bases short, with 9 bases between. The germline V gene encodes CDR1 SNHLY and CDR2 FYNNEI. CDR3 in DNA: TGTGCCAGCAGTGAAGGGGCTAGCGCCGGGGAGCTGTTTTTT. It encodes CASSEGASAGELFF.

The chain carries TRBV5-1 and TRBJ2-3, with 8 nucleotides matching TRBD2. CDR3 length equals 16 residues. Germline V gene data show CDR1 as SGHRS and CDR2 as YFSETQ. V lost 0 bases, J lost 0 bases, and 3 bases stayed unmatched. The CDR3 loop is CASSLGLAWSTDTQYF. DNA of the CDR3: TGCGCCAGCAGCTTGGGACTAGCGTGGAGCACAGATACGCAGTATTTT. Supplemented by reference TRBV5-1 and TRBJ2-3, the full variable domain reads KAGVTQTPRYLIKTRGQQVTLSCSPISGHRSVSWYQQTPGQGLQFLFEYFSETQRNKGNFPGRFSGRQFSNSRSEMNVSTLELGDSALYLCASSLGLAWSTDTQYFGPGTRLTVL.

This chain joins TRBV6-1 and TRBJ2-7, with D possibly matching TRBD2 (6 bases). V was cut by 0 bases and J by 1 base, with 10 bases left in between. The germline gives CDR1 MNHNS, CDR2 SASEGT. The CDR3 runs 15 residues. The CDR3 region is CASSEAGEVSYEQYF. The CDR3 DNA sequence: TGTGCCAGCAGTGAAGCCGGGGAGGTGTCCTACGAGCAGTACTTC.

The J gene is TRBJ1-5, the V gene TRBV4-3, with TRBD1 matching over 8 bases. The CDR3 totals 18 residues. J lost 7 bases, V lost 2 bases, and 16 bases had no gene match. CDR1 LGHNA and CDR2 YSLEER come from the germline V gene. CDR3 in amino acids: CASSQLLPDRGIEQPQHF. The CDR3 DNA sequence: TGCGCCAGCAGCCAACTCCTCCCAGACAGGGGAATAGAGCAGCCCCAGCATTTT.

The V gene is TRBV7-9, the J gene TRBJ1-2, with unresolved D. This CDR3 has 13 residues. V was clipped by 1 base and J by 3 bases, with 6 bases between them. From germline, CDR1 is SEHNR and CDR2 FQNEAQ (reference sequence). In DNA form, the CDR3 reads TGTGCCAGCAGCTTAGGGCATTACTATGGCTACACCTTC. This encodes CASSLGHYYGYTF.

This clone was detected once. The chain links TRBV5-4 to TRBJ1-2; maybe TRBD1 (6 bases). CDR3 length: 14 amino acids. The V gene lost 4 bases and the J gene lost 8 bases, with 18 bases spanning the gap. Germline CDR1 SGHNT, CDR2 YYREEE (reference sequence). The DNA for the CDR3 is TGTGCCAGCAGCCAGCAACAGGGTTGGAGAGGCTACACCTTC. Amino acid sequence: CASSQQQGWRGYTF.